The sequence of this TCR beta chain was determined in a study of Ad26.COV2.S vaccination and SARS-CoV-2 variants. Libraries were prepared by immunoSEQ multiplex PCR; TCRdb keeps only in-frame clonotypes and omits some of them. The sample records about 460,000 clones, 80% to 90% being singletons. Germline CDR1 reads SGDLS; CDR2 reads YYNGEE. The V segment lost 2 bases and the J segment 0 bases; nucleotides outside the gene matches: 4. The CDR3 contains 15 residues. Treatment here: about 20 received Ad26.COV2.S at low or high dose, single or two shots; roughly five received placebo; per-sample allocation not given. Sampling was done on day 63 after the first vaccine or placebo injection.

This clonotype was obtained from a person aged 18-65 years who received the Ad26.COV2.S COVID-19 vaccine or a placebo. Sequenced here: peripheral blood, sampled in a trial of Ad26.COV2.S vaccine versus placebo. The chain combines TRBV9 with TRBJ2-5; 7 bases line up with TRBD1. The CDR3 DNA follows: TGTGCCAGCAGCGTTGGGACAGCGCACCAAGAGACCCAGTACTTC. This translates into CASSVGTAHQETQYF.